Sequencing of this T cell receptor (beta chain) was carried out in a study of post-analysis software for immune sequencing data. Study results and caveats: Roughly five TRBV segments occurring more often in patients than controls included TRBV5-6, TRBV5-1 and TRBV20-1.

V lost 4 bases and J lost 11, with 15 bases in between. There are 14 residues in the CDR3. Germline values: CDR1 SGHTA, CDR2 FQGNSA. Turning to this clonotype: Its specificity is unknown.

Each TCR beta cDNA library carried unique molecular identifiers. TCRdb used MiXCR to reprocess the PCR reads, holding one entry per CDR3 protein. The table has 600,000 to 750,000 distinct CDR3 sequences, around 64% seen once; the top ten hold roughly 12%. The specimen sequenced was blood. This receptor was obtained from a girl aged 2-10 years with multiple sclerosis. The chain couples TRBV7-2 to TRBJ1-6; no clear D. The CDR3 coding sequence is TGTGCCAGCAGCTCGAACCCGGAATGGACACCCCTCCACTTT. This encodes CASSSNPEWTPLHF.